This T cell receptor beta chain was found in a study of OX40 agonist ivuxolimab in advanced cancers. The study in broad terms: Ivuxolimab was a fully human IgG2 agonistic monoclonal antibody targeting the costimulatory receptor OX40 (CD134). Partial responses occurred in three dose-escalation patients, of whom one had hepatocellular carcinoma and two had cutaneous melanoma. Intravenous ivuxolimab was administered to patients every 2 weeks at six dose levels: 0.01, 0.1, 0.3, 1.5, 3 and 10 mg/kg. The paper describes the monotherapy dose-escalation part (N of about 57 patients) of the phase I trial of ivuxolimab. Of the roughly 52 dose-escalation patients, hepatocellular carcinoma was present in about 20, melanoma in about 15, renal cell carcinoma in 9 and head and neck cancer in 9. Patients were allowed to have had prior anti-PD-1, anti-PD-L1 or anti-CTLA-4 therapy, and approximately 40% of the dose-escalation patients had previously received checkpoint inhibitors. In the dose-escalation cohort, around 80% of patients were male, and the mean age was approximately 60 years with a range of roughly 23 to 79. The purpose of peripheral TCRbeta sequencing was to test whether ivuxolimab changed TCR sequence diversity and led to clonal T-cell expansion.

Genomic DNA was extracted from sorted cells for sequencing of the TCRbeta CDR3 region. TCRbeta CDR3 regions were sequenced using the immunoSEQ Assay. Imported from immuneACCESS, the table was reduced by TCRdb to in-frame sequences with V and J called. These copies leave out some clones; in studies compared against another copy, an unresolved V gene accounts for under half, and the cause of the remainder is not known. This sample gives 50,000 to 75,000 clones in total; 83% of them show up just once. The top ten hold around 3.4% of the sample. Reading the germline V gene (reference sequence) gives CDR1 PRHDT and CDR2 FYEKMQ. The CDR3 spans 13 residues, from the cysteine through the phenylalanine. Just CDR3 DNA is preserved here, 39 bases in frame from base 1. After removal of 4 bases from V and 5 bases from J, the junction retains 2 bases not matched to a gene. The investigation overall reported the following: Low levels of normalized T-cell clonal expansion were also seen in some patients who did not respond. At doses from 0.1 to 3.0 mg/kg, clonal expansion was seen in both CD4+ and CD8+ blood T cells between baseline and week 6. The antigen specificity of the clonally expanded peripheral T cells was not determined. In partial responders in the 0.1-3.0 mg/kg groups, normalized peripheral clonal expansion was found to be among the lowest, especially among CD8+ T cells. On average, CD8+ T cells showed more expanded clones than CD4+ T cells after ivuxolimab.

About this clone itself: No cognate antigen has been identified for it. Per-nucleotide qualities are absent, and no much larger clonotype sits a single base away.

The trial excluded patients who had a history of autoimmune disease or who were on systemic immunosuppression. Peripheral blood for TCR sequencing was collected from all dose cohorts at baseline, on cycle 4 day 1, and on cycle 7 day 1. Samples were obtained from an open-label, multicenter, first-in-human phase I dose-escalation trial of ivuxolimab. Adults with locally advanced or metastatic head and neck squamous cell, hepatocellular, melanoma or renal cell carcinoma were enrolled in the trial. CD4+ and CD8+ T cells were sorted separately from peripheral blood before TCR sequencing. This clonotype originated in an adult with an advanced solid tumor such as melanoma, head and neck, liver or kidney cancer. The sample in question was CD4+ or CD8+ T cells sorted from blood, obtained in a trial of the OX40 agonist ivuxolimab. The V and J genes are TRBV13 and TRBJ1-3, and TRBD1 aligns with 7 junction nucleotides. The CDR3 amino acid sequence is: CASSWGQRNTIYF. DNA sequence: TGTGCCAGCAGCTGGGGACAGAGAAACACCATATATTTT.